Each of the 30 T cell receptor beta chains below was sequenced from the same sample in a study of blood T cell repertoires in COVID-19. Here immunoSEQ multiplex PCR was the method, and the copy in TCRdb shows in-frame clones only, minus some. In the table there are under 250,000 clones, 86% of which are singletons. The sequencing sample was made of peripheral blood. These receptors all come from a woman of 80 years or more with COVID-19, enrolled during active disease.

The chain combines TRBV18 with TRBJ1-1, with D unclear. This CDR3 has 13 amino acids. Trimming pared 4 bases from V and 6 bases from J, leaving 12 bases between. Germline V gene lookup returns CDR1 KGHSH and CDR2 LQKENI. The CDR3 DNA sequence: TGTGCCAGCTCACTCGGCATAGACTCTGAAGCTTTCTTT. This encodes CASSLGIDSEAFF.

The chain joins TRBV18 to TRBJ2-3; D ambiguous. Between the trimmed V and J ends, which lost 1 base and 0 bases, there was a span of 17 bases. Germline CDR1 reads KGHSH; CDR2 reads LQKENI. This CDR3 has 18 residues. The CDR3 sequence is CASSPLGAAARSTDTQYF. Written as DNA, the CDR3 is TGTGCCAGCTCACCACTAGGAGCCGCGGCGAGGAGCACAGATACGCAGTATTTT.

The chain employs TRBV28 and TRBJ1-2; 8 positions match TRBD1. This CDR3 spans 16 amino acids. Germline V CDR1 and CDR2: MDHEN, SYDVKM. V lost 5 bases, J lost 2 bases, and 10 bases stayed unmatched. This chain's CDR3 is CASSPPGQASNYGYTF. DNA for the CDR3: TGTGCCAGCAGTCCGCCGGGACAGGCATCGAACTATGGCTACACCTTC.

The V call is TRBV4-3, the J call TRBJ2-3, with a possible D match to TRBD2 (6 bases). The CDR3 covers 16 residues. Germline CDR1 and CDR2: LGHNA and YSLEER. The germline V and J ends were trimmed by 0 bases and 2 bases, with 12 bases remaining between them. The DNA for the CDR3 is TGCGCCAGCAGCCAAGATCTTGCGGGGAACACAGATACGCAGTATTTT. Translation: CASSQDLAGNTDTQYF.

This sequence joins TRBV4-2 and TRBJ1-2; D call uncertain. Trimming took off 0 bases at V and 2 bases at J, with 10 bases between the two ends. Germline CDR1 is LGHNA and CDR2 is YNFKEQ. CDR3 length equals 15 residues. In DNA form, the CDR3 reads TGTGCCAGCAGCCAAGACCGCCGGGAGAACTATGGCTACACCTTC. Translating it yields CASSQDRRENYGYTF.

This rearrangement joins TRBV1 to TRBJ2-1; TRBD2 is the table's D call, not checked against the DNA. TRBV1 is assigned pseudogene status. This CDR3 has 12 residues. CDR3 sequence (DNA): TGCACCAGCGGGGAGCAAGAAGATGAGCAGTTCTTC. Protein: CTSGEQEDEQFF.

V usage is TRBV11-2 and J usage is TRBJ2-6; 7 bases are shared with TRBD1. V was pared by 5 bases and J by 0 bases, with 10 bases of the junction left unmatched. The CDR3 spans 18 residues. Germline CDR1 is SGHAT and CDR2 is FQNNGV. Here the CDR3 DNA reads TGTGCCAGCAGCAATTCGGGACAGCTTAGCTCTGGGGCCAACGTCCTGACTTTC. Amino acids: CASSNSGQLSSGANVLTF.

The rearrangement joins TRBV20-1 to TRBJ1-6; no firm D call. V was clipped by 3 bases and J by 7 bases, with 13 bases between them. CDR3 length: 14 amino acids. Germline V gene lookup returns CDR1 DFQATT and CDR2 SNEGSKA (reference sequence). The CDR3 reads CSASLLGLNSPLHF. The DNA for the CDR3 is TGCAGTGCTAGTCTTCTCGGACTAAATTCACCCCTCCACTTT.

The chain carries TRBV7-2 and TRBJ1-4; D ambiguous. V lost 1 base and J 0 bases, leaving 18 bases between the germline ends. CDR1 is SGHTA, CDR2 FQGNSA, per germline. This CDR3 region has 19 residues. The CDR3 region is CASSLGSTAGAATNEKLFF. The CDR3 nucleotides are TGTGCCAGCAGCTTAGGGTCAACCGCTGGAGCCGCAACTAATGAAAAACTGTTTTTT.

This rearrangement joins TRBV28 to TRBJ2-4; 7 bases match TRBD1. The germline V gene has CDR1 MDHEN and CDR2 SYDVKM. J was trimmed by 7 bases and V by 5 bases; bases with no gene match: 8. This CDR3 has 14 residues. This CDR3 is CASSRAAGGNIQYF. CDR3 nucleotide sequence: TGTGCCAGCAGTCGAGCGGCAGGGGGTAACATTCAGTACTTC. Based on the CDR3 plus reference TRBV28 and TRBJ2-4, the full variable domain is DVKVTQSSRYLVKRTGEKVFLECVQDMDHENMFWYRQDPGLGLRLIYFSYDVKMKEKGDIPEGYSVSREKKERFSLILESASTNQTSMYLCASSRAAGGNIQYFGAGTRLSVL.

This chain joins TRBV13 and TRBJ1-1; D is uncertain. V lost 1 base to trimming and J lost 7 bases, with 10 bases between them. CDR1 is PRHDT and CDR2 is FYEKMQ in the germline V gene (reference sequence). There are 13 residues in the CDR3. As DNA, the CDR3 is TGTGCCAGCAGCTTAGCGGGCGGAGGTGAAGCTTTCTTT. Protein product: CASSLAGGGEAFF.

The V and J genes are TRBV4-1 and TRBJ1-4; possible D gene TRBD1, 5 bases. CDR3 length: 15 amino acids. Germline V gene sequence: CDR1 MGHRA, CDR2 YSYEKL. Trimming removed 0 bases from V and 3 bases from J, with 8 bases in between. The CDR3 DNA follows: TGCGCCAGCAGCCAAGACGGGGGACCTAATGAAAAACTGTTTTTT. Its protein is CASSQDGGPNEKLFF.

As regards this clone: A read error is possible here, since a much larger clone lies one base away. Distinct nucleotide sequences in the sample also encode this CDR3. The chain recombines TRBV25-1 with TRBJ1-1; weak D call: TRBD1 (5 bases). In germline, CDR1 is MGHDK, CDR2 SYGVNS. This CDR3 has 13 amino acids. The CDR3 loop is CASSRGGYTEAFF. CDR3 nucleotide sequence: TGTGCCAGTTCCCGGGGGGGTTACACTGAAGCCTTCTTT.

V gene TRBV5-1 combines with J gene TRBJ1-1, with D tentatively TRBD1 (6 bases). The CDR3 has 15 amino acids. Trimming removed 2 bases from V and 6 bases from J, with 17 bases in between. Germline CDR1 reads SGHRS; CDR2 reads YFSETQ. The DNA of the CDR3 is TGCGCCAGCAGCTTTGCACAGGGTAGGAATGCTGAAGCTTTCTTT. Amino acids: CASSFAQGRNAEAFF.

The J gene is TRBJ2-3, the V gene TRBV5-6, with no clear D. Trimming shortened V by 0 bases and J by 0 bases, and 5 bases separated the two germline ends. The CDR3 runs 14 residues. Per the germline V gene, CDR1 is SGHDT and CDR2 is YYEEEE. As DNA, the CDR3 is TGTGCCAGCAGCTTGGACTTTAGCACAGATACGCAGTATTTT. Residues: CASSLDFSTDTQYF. The full variable domain, rest sourced from reference TRBV5-6 and TRBJ2-3, is DAGVTQSPTHLIKTRGQQVTLRCSPKSGHDTVSWYQQALGQGPQFIFQYYEEEERQRGNFPDRFSGHQFPNYSSELNVNALLLGDSALYLCASSLDFSTDTQYFGPGTRLTVL.

The chain employs TRBV19 and TRBJ1-1; D gene ambiguous. The CDR3 extends over 14 amino acids. The germline V gene encodes CDR1 LNHDA and CDR2 SQIVND (reference sequence). Trimming cost V 4 bases and J 1 base, with 10 bases left between them. In nucleotides, the CDR3 is TGTGCCAGTAGTACGATCCCAGGGAACACTGAAGCTTTCTTT. Its translation is CASSTIPGNTEAFF.

The chain couples TRBV5-1 to TRBJ2-3; the match to TRBD1 covers 8 bases. V lost 2 bases, J lost 4 bases, and 6 bases stayed unmatched. Germline assignment: CDR1 SGHRS and CDR2 YFSETQ. The CDR3 consists of 15 residues. CDR3 nucleotides: TGCGCCAGCAGCTTCCAGGGGGCAGTAGCAGATACGCAGTATTTT. Encoded protein: CASSFQGAVADTQYF.

The chain employs TRBV6-6 and TRBJ1-2; D ambiguous. Germline loops: CDR1 MNHNY, CDR2 SVGAGI (reference sequence). This CDR3 has 14 amino acids. V lost 6 bases and J 4 bases, leaving 15 bases between the germline ends. CDR3 coding DNA: TGTGCCAGCAGACCTACGGGGAATCGCTATGGCTACACCTTC. It specifies CASRPTGNRYGYTF.

The V call is TRBV5-1, the J call TRBJ2-2; 8 nucleotides align to TRBD1. This CDR3 comprises 16 residues. V lost 1 base and J lost 3; bases outside the gene matches: 5. Looked up from germline, CDR1 is SGHRS and CDR2 is YFSETQ. CDR3 loop: CASSLIDRGDTGELFF. The CDR3 DNA reads TGCGCCAGCAGCTTGATCGACAGGGGTGACACCGGGGAGCTGTTTTTT.

The chain joins TRBV29-1 to TRBJ1-2; 10 bases are a match to TRBD1. V was clipped by 6 bases and J by 3 bases; unmatched bases: 16. This CDR3 region has 17 residues. Looked up from germline, CDR1 is SQVTM and CDR2 is ANQGSEA. The CDR3 is CSVPPGTGVEPHYGYTF. The CDR3 DNA is TGCAGCGTCCCCCCCGGGACAGGGGTCGAACCACACTATGGCTACACCTTC. The whole variable domain, filled in from reference TRBV29-1 and TRBJ1-2, reads SAVISQKPSRDICQRGTSLTIQCQVDSQVTMMFWYRQQPGQSLTLIATANQGSEATYESGFVIDKFPISRPNLTFSTLTVSNMSPEDSSIYLCSVPPGTGVEPHYGYTFGSGTRLTVV.

The chain carries TRBV2 and TRBJ1-2; no firm D call. The V end lost 4 bases, the J end lost 0 bases, and 9 bases lay between the germline ends. CDR3 length equals 14 residues. Germline loops: CDR1 SNHLY, CDR2 FYNNEI. CDR3 protein: CASSGEGPNYGYTF. The CDR3 coding sequence is TGTGCCAGCAGTGGGGAGGGCCCTAACTATGGCTACACCTTC.

This clone was detected once. The V and J genes are TRBV25-1 and TRBJ2-3; 7 positions match TRBD2. Germline loops: CDR1 MGHDK, CDR2 SYGVNS. There are 15 residues in the CDR3. V lost 1 base, J lost 6 bases, and 7 bases stayed unmatched. The CDR3 loop reads CASSEWAGGTDTQYF. CDR3 nucleotide sequence: TGTGCCAGCAGTGAATGGGCCGGGGGGACGGATACGCAGTATTTT.

The chain joins TRBV6-5 to TRBJ1-3; D remains unclear. V was shortened by 8 bases and J by 3 bases, with 5 bases between the two germline ends. From germline, CDR1 is MNHEY and CDR2 SVGAGI. The CDR3 has 11 residues. CDR3 region: CASAGGNTIYF. DNA for the CDR3: TGTGCCAGCGCGGGTGGAAACACCATATATTTT.

The chain combines TRBV19 with TRBJ2-3, with 9 nucleotides matching TRBD1. There are 13 residues in the CDR3. J lost 6 bases, V lost 8 bases, and 6 bases had no gene match. Per germline, CDR1 LNHDA and CDR2 SQIVND (reference sequence). The DNA for the CDR3 is TGTGCCAGTTTGGGACAGGGAGGGGATACGCAGTATTTT. This sequence encodes CASLGQGGDTQYF.

CDR3 sequence: CASSLGLGGETQYF. The DNA of the CDR3 is TGTGCCAGCAGCCTGGGACTAGGGGGAGAGACCCAGTACTTC. The V gene is TRBV7-3, the J gene TRBJ2-5; 8 nucleotides align to TRBD2. Germline V gene data show CDR1 as SGHTA and CDR2 as FQGTGA. There are 14 residues in the CDR3. V lost 5 bases to trimming and J lost 4 bases; unmatched junction nucleotides: 6.

The chain couples TRBV5-1 to TRBJ2-5; 12 positions match TRBD2. Germline V gene sequence: CDR1 SGHRS, CDR2 YFSETQ. The CDR3 runs 13 residues. V lost 4 bases and J lost 5; bases outside the gene matches: 0. CDR3 DNA: TGCGCCAGCAGCGGGACTAGCGGGGAGACCCAGTACTTC. Amino acid sequence: CASSGTSGETQYF. Full variable domain (remainder filled in from reference TRBV5-1 and TRBJ2-5): KAGVTQTPRYLIKTRGQQVTLSCSPISGHRSVSWYQQTPGQGLQFLFEYFSETQRNKGNFPGRFSGRQFSNSRSEMNVSTLELGDSALYLCASSGTSGETQYFGPGTRLLVL.

Of note for this clone: Within the sample, other DNA sequences also encode this same CDR3. This sequence joins TRBV7-2 and TRBJ2-5; 8 bases are a match to TRBD2. The CDR3 is made up of 17 amino acids. With 1 base clipped from V and 1 base from J, the junction kept 8 bases outside the gene matches. The V gene's germline CDR1 is SGHTA and CDR2 FQGNSA. As DNA, the CDR3 is TGTGCCAGCAGCTTAGGCCCCCCGGCGGGGGGCCAAGAGACCCAGTACTTC. Protein: CASSLGPPAGGQETQYF.

The chain carries TRBV7-2 and TRBJ1-4; TRBD1 might be the D (5 bases). V was trimmed by 1 base and J by 8 bases, leaving 14 bases between them. CDR3 length equals 15 residues. Per the germline V gene, CDR1 is SGHTA and CDR2 is FQGNSA. CDR3 in DNA: TGTGCCAGCAGCTTAGTGACGCAGGGTGGCGAAAAACTGTTTTTT. This codes for CASSLVTQGGEKLFF.

The chain combines TRBV6-5 with TRBJ2-7; a weak D match, TRBD2 (6 bases). Between the trimmed V and J ends, which lost 11 bases and 4 bases, there was a span of 21 bases. The CDR3 runs to 14 residues. Germline V gene lookup returns CDR1 MNHEY and CDR2 SVGAGI. The CDR3 DNA reads as TGTGCCGGCAATCGGGCAGGAGGGGAGTACGAGCAGTACGTC. Protein sequence: CAGNRAGGEYEQYV.

The CDR3 DNA is TGTGCCAGCAGCTTCCAGGGGTATGGGGCCAACGTCCTGACTTTC. Its translation: CASSFQGYGANVLTF. The V gene is TRBV7-3, the J gene TRBJ2-6, with D perhaps matching TRBD1 (6 bases). The V and J ends lost 3 bases and 3 bases respectively, with 9 bases between them. This CDR3 is built from 15 residues. Germline V CDR1 and CDR2: SGHTA, FQGTGA.